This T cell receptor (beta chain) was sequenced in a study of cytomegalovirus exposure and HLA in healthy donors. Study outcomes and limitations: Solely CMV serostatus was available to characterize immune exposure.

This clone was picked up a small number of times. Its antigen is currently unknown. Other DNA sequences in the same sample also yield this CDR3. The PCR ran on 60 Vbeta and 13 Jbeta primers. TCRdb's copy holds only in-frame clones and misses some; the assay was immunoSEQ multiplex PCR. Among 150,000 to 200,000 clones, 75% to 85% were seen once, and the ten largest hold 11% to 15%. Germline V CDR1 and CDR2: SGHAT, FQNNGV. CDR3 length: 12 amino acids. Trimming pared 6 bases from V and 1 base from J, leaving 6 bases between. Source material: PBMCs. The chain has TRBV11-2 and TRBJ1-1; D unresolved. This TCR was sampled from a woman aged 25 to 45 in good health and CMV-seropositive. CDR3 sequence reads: CASSRGNTEAFF. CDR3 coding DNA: TGTGCCAGCAGTCGGGGGAACACTGAAGCTTTCTTT. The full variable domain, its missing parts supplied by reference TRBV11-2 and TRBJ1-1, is EAGVAQSPRYKIIEKRQSVAFWCNPISGHATLYWYQQILGQGPKLLIQFQNNGVVDDSQLPKDRFSAERLKGVDSTLKIQPAKLEDSAVYLCASSRGNTEAFFGQGTRLTVV.